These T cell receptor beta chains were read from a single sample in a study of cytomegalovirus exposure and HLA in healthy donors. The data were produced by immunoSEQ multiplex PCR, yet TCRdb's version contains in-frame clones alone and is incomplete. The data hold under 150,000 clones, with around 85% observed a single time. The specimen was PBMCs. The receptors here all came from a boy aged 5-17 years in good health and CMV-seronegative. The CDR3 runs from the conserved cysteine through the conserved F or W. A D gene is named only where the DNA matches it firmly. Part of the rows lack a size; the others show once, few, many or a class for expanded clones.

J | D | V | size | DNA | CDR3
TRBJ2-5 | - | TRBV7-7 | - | TGTGCTAGCAGCTTAGCTAAACAGGCCCAAGAGACCCAGTACTTC | CASSLAKQAQETQYF
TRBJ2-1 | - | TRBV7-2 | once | TGTGCCAGCAGCTTCCCAAACTACAATGAGCAGTTCTTC | CASSFPNYNEQFF
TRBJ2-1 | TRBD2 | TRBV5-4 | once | TGTGCCAGCAGCTTGGCCGGCTCTAGCGGGGGGGCCCAGTTCTTC | CASSLAGSSGGAQFF
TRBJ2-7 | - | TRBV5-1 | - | TGCGCCAGCAGCTGGGGGGCAGGGGGGCTCGAGCAGTACTTC | CASSWGAGGLEQYF
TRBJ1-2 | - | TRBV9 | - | TGTGCCAGCAGCGAGCGGGGGGACTATGGCTACACCTTC | CASSERGDYGYTF
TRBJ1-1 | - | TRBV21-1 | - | TGTGCCAGCCCCAGAGGGACGGGAGGGGACACTGAAGCTTTCTTT | CASPRGTGGDTEAFF
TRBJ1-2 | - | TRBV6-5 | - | TGTGCCAGCAGTTACTCCTTAGAGGATGGCTACACCTTC | CASSYSLEDGYTF
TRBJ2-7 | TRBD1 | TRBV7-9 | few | TGTGCCAGCAGCTGGGCCGGGACAGGGAACGAGCAGTACTTC | CASSWAGTGNEQYF
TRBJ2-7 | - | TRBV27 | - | TGTGCCAGCAGTTTAAGCCCCATGACAGGCCACGAGCAGTACTTC | CASSLSPMTGHEQYF
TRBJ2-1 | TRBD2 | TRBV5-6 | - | TGTGCCAGCAGTCGTAGCGGGGGCCCCTACAATGAGCAGTTCTTC | CASSRSGGPYNEQFF
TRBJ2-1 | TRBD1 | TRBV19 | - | TGTGCCAGTAGTATCGGGCGCAGGGGGCAGGGAAACAATGAGCAGTTCTTC | CASSIGRRGQGNNEQFF
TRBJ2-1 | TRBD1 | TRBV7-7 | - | TGTGCCAGCAGCTTAGGGACAGGGTTCAATGAGCAGTTCTTC | CASSLGTGFNEQFF
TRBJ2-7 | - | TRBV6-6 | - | TGTGCCAGCAGTTCCGGAGAAGTGTGCTACTTC | CASSSGEVCYF
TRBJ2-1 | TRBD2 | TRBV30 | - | TGTGCCTGGACTAGCGGGAGCTCCTACAATGAGCAGTTCTTC | CAWTSGSSYNEQFF
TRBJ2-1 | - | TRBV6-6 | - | TGTGCCAGCAGTTACCCAGCGCGGGTGGGCAATGAGCAGTTCTTC | CASSYPARVGNEQFF
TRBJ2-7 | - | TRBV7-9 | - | TGTGCCAGCAGCCGCGACACGACCTACGAGCAGTACTTC | CASSRDTTYEQYF
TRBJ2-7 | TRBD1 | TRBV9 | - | TGTGCCAGCAGCCCCCAGGACAGGGTGGTAAACGAGCAGTACTTC | CASSPQDRVVNEQYF
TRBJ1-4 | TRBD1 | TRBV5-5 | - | TGTGCCAGCAGCTTACAGGGGGGTCGCGAAAAACTGTTTTTT | CASSLQGGREKLFF
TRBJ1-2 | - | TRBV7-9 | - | TGTGCCAGCAGCGCCGTCGGACAAGGCTATGGCTACACCTTC | CASSAVGQGYGYTF
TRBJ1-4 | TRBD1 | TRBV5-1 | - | TGCGCCAGCAGCTGGACAGGGTGGGATGCAACTAATGAAAAACTGTTTTTT | CASSWTGWDATNEKLFF
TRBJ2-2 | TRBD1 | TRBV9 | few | TGTGCCAGCAGCGTCCGGGACAGGGTCACCGGGGAGCTGTTTTTT | CASSVRDRVTGELFF
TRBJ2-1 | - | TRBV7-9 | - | TGTGCCAGCAGCTTTGGGCAGATCTACAATGAGCAGTTCTTC | CASSFGQIYNEQFF
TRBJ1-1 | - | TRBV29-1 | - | TGCAGCGTTGCTCACACTGAAGCTTTCTTT | CSVAHTEAFF
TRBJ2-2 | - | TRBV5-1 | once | TGCGCCAGCAGCTCCCCATACGGAGGGGGCGTTCGGGACACCGGGGAGCTGTTTTTT | CASSSPYGGGVRDTGELFF
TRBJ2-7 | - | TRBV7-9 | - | TGTGCCAGCAGCCCCTCGCGGGATGCCTACGAGCAGTACTTC | CASSPSRDAYEQYF
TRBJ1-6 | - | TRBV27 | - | TGTGCCAGCACCCCGGGGCAGGGGAGTTCACCCCTCCACTTT | CASTPGQGSSPLHF
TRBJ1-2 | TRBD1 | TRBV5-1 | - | TGCGCCAGCAGCGAACAGGGGGCAATCGGCTATGGCTACACCTTC | CASSEQGAIGYGYTF
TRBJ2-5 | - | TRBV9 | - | TGTGCCAGCAGCGTAGTTAGCAGCGACCTCTGGGCCCAGTACTTC | CASSVVSSDLWAQYF
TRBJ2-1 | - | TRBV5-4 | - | TGTGCCAGCAGCGGTGACACCAATGAGCAGTTCTTC | CASSGDTNEQFF
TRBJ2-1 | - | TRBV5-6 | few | TGTGCCAGCAGCTTGTCCATTCATGAGCAGTTCTTC | CASSLSIHEQFF